This is a list of T cell receptor beta chains from one sample in a study of control samples from healthy donors and cancer patients. Method: immunoSEQ multiplex PCR; TCRdb's copy keeps in-frame clones and lacks some. Here the sample spans over 100,000 clones, around nine tenths being singletons. The sequencing input was blood. The source of these receptors is a man aged 40-49 years in good health. Each CDR3 is given with its conserved first and last residue. The D gene is left open where the match is weak. A row's size may be missing; if present it is once, few, many or a size class.

clone size | J gene | D gene | V gene | CDR3 protein | CDR3 DNA
NA | TRBJ1-5 | NA | TRBV7-2 | CASSLDGAVRPQHF | TGTGCCAGCAGCTTAGATGGGGCTGTTCGGCCCCAGCATTTT
once | TRBJ2-3 | NA | TRBV28 | CASSPGDKGDTQYF | TGTGCCAGCTCCCCAGGGGATAAGGGAGATACGCAGTATTTT
NA | TRBJ2-5 | NA | TRBV11-2 | CASSLEGGGTQYF | TGTGCCAGCAGCTTAGAGGGGGGCGGGACCCAGTACTTC
NA | TRBJ1-6 | NA | TRBV15 | CATSGGAVGNSPLHF | TGTGCCACCAGCGGGGGGGCGGTTGGCAATTCACCCCTCCACTTT
NA | TRBJ2-3 | NA | TRBV7-3 | CASSFTGAPEFSMYF | TGTGCCAGCAGCTTTACCGGGGCCCCGGAGTTTTCTATGTATTTT
once | TRBJ1-3 | NA | TRBV6-1 | CASSGWEGNTIYF | TGTGCCAGCAGCGGATGGGAGGGAAACACCATATATTTT
NA | TRBJ1-2 | NA | TRBV7-2 | CASSPDVNYGYTF | TGTGCCAGCAGCCCAGACGTTAACTATGGCTACACCTTC
NA | TRBJ1-5 | NA | TRBV30 | CAWSVGINQPQHF | TGTGCCTGGAGTGTAGGTATCAATCAGCCCCAGCATTTT
NA | TRBJ1-1 | TRBD1 | TRBV27 | CASSLYSRGQNMNTEAFF | TGTGCCAGCAGTTTATACTCAAGGGGACAGAACATGAACACTGAAGCTTTCTTT
NA | TRBJ1-4 | NA | TRBV20-1 | CSARRQEKLFF | TGCAGTGCTAGGCGCCAAGAAAAACTGTTTTTT
few | TRBJ1-3 | TRBD1 | TRBV2 | CASSEYGTGIGNTIYF | TGTGCCAGCAGTGAGTACGGGACAGGGATCGGAAACACCATATATTTT
NA | TRBJ2-3 | NA | TRBV11-2 | CASSDSGTAWYF | TGTGCCAGCAGCGACTCCGGGACGGCGTGGTATTTT
NA | TRBJ2-2 | NA | TRBV7-3 | CASLLTGMAGELFF | TGTGCCAGCTTACTTACAGGGATGGCCGGGGAGCTGTTTTTT
NA | TRBJ2-1 | NA | TRBV5-4 | CASSRDYNEQFF | TGTGCCAGCAGCCGGGACTACAATGAGCAGTTCTTC
NA | TRBJ1-1 | NA | TRBV28 | CATGFAEAFF | TGTGCCACAGGGTTCGCTGAAGCTTTCTTT
NA | TRBJ1-1 | NA | TRBV9 | CASSPGGRGNTEAFF | TGTGCCAGCAGCCCGGGAGGCAGGGGGAACACTGAAGCTTTCTTT
NA | TRBJ1-6 | NA | TRBV18 | CASSTRNSPLHF | TGTGCCAGCTCAACGAGAAATTCACCCCTCCACTTT
NA | TRBJ2-7 | NA | TRBV27 | CASSSTITYEQYF | TGTGCCAGCAGTTCTACAATCACCTACGAGCAGTACTTC